This entry concerns a single T cell receptor (beta chain). The antigen remains unidentified. TCRdb reprocessed the 5' RACE reads and reports one entry per CDR3 protein, with no DNA. Its listing shows 500,000 to 700,000 distinct CDR3 sequences. This sample is part of a study of T cells expressing NK-cell markers. Study observations and caveats: In about six donors, dominant NKG2C+ clonotypes were roughly 1.0-7.5% of CD8+ T cells.

Sequencing was carried out using blood T cells: a sorted CD56 or NKG2C T cell subset, CD4+ or CD8+ T cells, or bulk PBMC T cells (not recorded which). This sequence originates from a man younger than 35 in good health.

The CDR3 loop reads CSATRARDRGNNEQFF. The J gene is TRBJ2-1, the V gene TRBV29-1; TCRdb outputs TRBD1, but without DNA this stays unchecked. The CDR3 has 16 amino acids. CDR1 is SQVTM and CDR2 is ANQGSEA in the germline V gene.